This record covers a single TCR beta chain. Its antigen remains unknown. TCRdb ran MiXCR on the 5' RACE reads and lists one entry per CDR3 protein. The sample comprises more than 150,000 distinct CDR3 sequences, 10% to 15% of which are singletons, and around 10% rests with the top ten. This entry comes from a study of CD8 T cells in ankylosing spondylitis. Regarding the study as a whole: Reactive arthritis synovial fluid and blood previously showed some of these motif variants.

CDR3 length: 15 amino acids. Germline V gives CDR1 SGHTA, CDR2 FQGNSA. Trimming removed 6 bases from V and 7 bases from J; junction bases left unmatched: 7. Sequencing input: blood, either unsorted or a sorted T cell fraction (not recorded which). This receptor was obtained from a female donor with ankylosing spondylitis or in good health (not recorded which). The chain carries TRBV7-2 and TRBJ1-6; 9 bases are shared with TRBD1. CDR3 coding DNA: TGTGCCAGCAGGACCACGGGACAGGGAAATTCACCCCTCCACTTT. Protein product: CASRTTGQGNSPLHF.